The rows below give T cell receptor beta chains drawn from one sample of a study of blood T cell repertoires in COVID-19. Profiled with immunoSEQ multiplex PCR; TCRdb holds only in-frame clones, not every one. The table has some 140,000 clones, 80% to 90% seen once. Sequencing was carried out using peripheral blood. Receptors were obtained from a human donor in a cohort sampled during active COVID-19. The CDR3 runs from the conserved cysteine through the conserved F or W. A D gene is named only where the DNA matches it firmly. A row's size may be missing; if present it is once, few, many or a size class.

-,TRBJ1-6,-,TRBV6-5,13,TGTGCCAGCAGAAGGGGGTATAATTCACCCCTCCACTTT,CASRRGYNSPLHF
TRBD1,TRBJ1-1,-,TRBV9,15,TGTGCCAGCAGCGCGCTACAGGGGGGGAACACTGAAGCTTTCTTT,CASSALQGGNTEAFF
TRBD1,TRBJ1-2,-,TRBV10-2,15,TGCGCCAGCAGTGAGCGCCTGACAGGGGGCTATGGCTACACCTTC,CASSERLTGGYGYTF
TRBD1,TRBJ1-6,-,TRBV28,14,TGTGCCAGCAGCCCCGGGACAGGGGTTTCACCCCTCCACTTT,CASSPGTGVSPLHF
TRBD1,TRBJ2-3,-,TRBV18,14,TGTGCCAGCTCACGAAGACAGGGAACAGATACGCAGTATTTT,CASSRRQGTDTQYF
-,TRBJ2-4,-,TRBV4-1,15,TGCGCCAGCAGCCAAGTTGGGGCAGCCAAAAACATTCAGTACTTC,CASSQVGAAKNIQYF
-,TRBJ1-2,once,TRBV6-5,13,TGTGCCAGCAGTTTCGACAGAACCTTAGGCTACACCTTC,CASSFDRTLGYTF
TRBD2,TRBJ2-7,-,TRBV9,15,TGTGCCAGCAGCGTAGGGCCGGGACTAGCCCACGAGCAGTACTTC,CASSVGPGLAHEQYF
-,TRBJ2-3,-,TRBV9,15,TGTGCCAGCAGCGTAGACTGGGGGAGGACAGATACGCAGTATTTT,CASSVDWGRTDTQYF
-,TRBJ1-2,-,TRBV5-6,14,TGTGCCAGCAGCGTAACCGGGACTAACTATGGCTACACCTTC,CASSVTGTNYGYTF